This passage covers 3 T cell receptor beta chains from one sample sequenced in a study of blood T cell repertoires in COVID-19 (TCRdb year 2020). The library came from the immunoSEQ multiplex PCR assay. TCRdb limited this immuneACCESS table to in-frame rearrangements with V and J called. A share of clones is missing; checked studies link under half to unresolved V genes, and the rest is unexplained. This sample comprises 250,000 or so clones, 87% of them detected only once. Approximately 11% of the sample rests with the top ten. Material for sequencing was PBMCs or T cells enriched from blood (not recorded which). The receptors were sampled from a man in his thirties or forties who had recovered from COVID-19.

This chain joins TRBV11-1 and TRBJ1-2; 8 positions match TRBD1. This CDR3 is 15 amino acids long. CDR1 is SGHAT, CDR2 FQDESV, per germline (reference sequence). Trimming cost V 6 bases and J 8 bases; bases outside gene matches: 14. The CDR3 region is CASSFRTDRAGGYTF. The CDR3 nucleotides are TGTGCCAGCAGTTTCAGAACGGACAGGGCCGGCGGCTACACCTTC.

The V and J genes are TRBV27 and TRBJ1-2; D may be TRBD1 (5 bases). The CDR3 length is 14 residues. Trimming removed 8 bases at V and 4 bases at J, with 17 bases between. From germline, CDR1 is MNHEY and CDR2 SMNVEV (reference sequence). The CDR3 loop reads CASRDGGAGYGYTF. Here the CDR3 DNA reads TGTGCCAGCCGCGACGGAGGGGCAGGCTATGGCTACACCTTC.

The genes are TRBV27 and TRBJ1-2; possible D gene TRBD1, 5 bases. The V gene's germline CDR1 is MNHEY and CDR2 SMNVEV (reference sequence). Trimming took off 10 bases at V and 3 bases at J, with 21 bases between the two ends. The CDR3 spans 15 residues. As DNA, the CDR3 is TGTGCCACCCGACGGGGGGAGTTCCCTTACTATGGCTACACCTTC. Translation: CATRRGEFPYYGYTF.